The present T cell receptor beta chain was sequenced within a study of spatial heterogeneity in lung cancer. Study-level background: The average count in raw reads for each unique TCR and UMI combination exceeded eight appearances. Study-level points and caveats: Expanded tumor TCRs that were ubiquitous appeared in blood more at resection than follow-up.

There are a few counts of this clonotype. Its antigen is as yet unknown. In germline, CDR1 is DFQATT, CDR2 SNEGSKA (reference sequence). CDR3 size: 15 residues. V lost 4 bases, J lost 5 bases, and 3 bases stayed unmatched. TCRdb analysed the 5' RACE reads with MiXCR anew, one entry per CDR3 protein. The data show over 90,000 distinct CDR3 sequences, roughly 10% seen once. The time point is: sample taken at primary tumor resection. No cells were sorted before sequencing. The whole RNA sequenced was extracted from tumor, nontumor lung or frozen PBMC. Samples came from 70 to 80 TRACERx patients with untreated early-stage lung cancer.

The gene calls are TRBV20-1 and TRBJ2-1; 15 positions agree with TRBD2. This receptor was identified in a male donor with early-stage non-small cell lung cancer. Sample: PBMCs, taken at surgery. In nucleotides, the CDR3 is TGCAGTGCTACTGGACTAGCGGGAGGGAACAATGAGCAGTTCTTC. This encodes CSATGLAGGNNEQFF.